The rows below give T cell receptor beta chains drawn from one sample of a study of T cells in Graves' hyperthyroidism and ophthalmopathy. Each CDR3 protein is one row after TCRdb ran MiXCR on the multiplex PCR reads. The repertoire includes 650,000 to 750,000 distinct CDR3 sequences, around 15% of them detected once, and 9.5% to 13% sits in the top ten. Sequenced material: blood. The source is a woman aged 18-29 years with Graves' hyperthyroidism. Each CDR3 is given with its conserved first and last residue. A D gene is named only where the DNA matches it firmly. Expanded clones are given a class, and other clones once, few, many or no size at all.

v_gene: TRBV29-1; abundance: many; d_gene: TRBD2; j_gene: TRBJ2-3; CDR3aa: CSVEGRESWYQDTQYF; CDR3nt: TGCAGCGTTGAAGGGCGGGAGAGCTGGTATCAGGATACGCAGTATTTT
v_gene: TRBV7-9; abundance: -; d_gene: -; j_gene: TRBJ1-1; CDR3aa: CASSLARVAEAFF; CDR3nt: TGTGCCAGTAGCTTAGCCCGGGTCGCTGAAGCTTTCTTT
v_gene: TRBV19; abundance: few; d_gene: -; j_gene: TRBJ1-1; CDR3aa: CASSIVKGMGTEAFF; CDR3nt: TGTGCCAGTAGTATAGTCAAGGGTATGGGCACTGAAGCTTTCTTT
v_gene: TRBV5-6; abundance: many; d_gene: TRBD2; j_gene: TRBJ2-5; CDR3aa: CASRTSGIQETQYF; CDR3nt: TGTGCCAGCAGAACTAGCGGGATACAAGAGACCCAGTACTTC
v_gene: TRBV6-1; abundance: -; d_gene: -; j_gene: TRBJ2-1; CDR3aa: CASSEISGKTYNEQFF; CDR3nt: TGTGCCAGCAGTGAAATTAGCGGCAAAACCTACAATGAGCAGTTCTTC
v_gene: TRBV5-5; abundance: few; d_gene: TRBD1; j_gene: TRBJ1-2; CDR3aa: CASSLGTGGAYGYTF; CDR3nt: TGTGCCAGCAGCTTGGGGACAGGGGGGGCCTATGGCTACACCTTC
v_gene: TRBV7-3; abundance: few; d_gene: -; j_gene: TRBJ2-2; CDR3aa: CASGVEGAVVGELFF; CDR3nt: TGTGCCAGCGGGGTGGAGGGGGCAGTTGTCGGGGAGCTGTTTTTT
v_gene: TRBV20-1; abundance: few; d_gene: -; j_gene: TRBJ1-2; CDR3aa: CSARDQATADYGYTF; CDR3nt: TGCAGTGCTAGAGATCAGGCAACTGCCGACTATGGCTACACCTTC
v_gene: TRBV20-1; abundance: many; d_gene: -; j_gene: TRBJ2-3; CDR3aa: CSATQPRGTDTQYF; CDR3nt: TGCAGTGCTACACAGCCTAGGGGCACAGATACGCAGTATTTT
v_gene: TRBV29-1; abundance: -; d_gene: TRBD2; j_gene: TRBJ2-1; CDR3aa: CSPPRGPGLAGALYNEQFF; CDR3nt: TGCAGCCCCCCTAGGGGTCCGGGACTAGCGGGAGCGCTCTACAATGAGCAGTTCTTC
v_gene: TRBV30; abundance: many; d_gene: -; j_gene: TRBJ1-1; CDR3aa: CAWSVHSNTEAFF; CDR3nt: TGTGCCTGGAGTGTACACTCGAACACTGAAGCTTTCTTT
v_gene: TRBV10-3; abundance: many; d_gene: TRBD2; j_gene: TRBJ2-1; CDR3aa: CAISEVWGSGIPENEQFF; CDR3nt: TGTGCCATCAGTGAGGTCTGGGGTAGCGGGATCCCTGAGAATGAGCAGTTCTTC
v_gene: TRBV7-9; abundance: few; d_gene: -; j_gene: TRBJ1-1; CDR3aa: CASSLSFIRGNTEAFF; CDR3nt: TGTGCCAGCAGCCTTTCCTTTATCAGGGGGAACACTGAAGCTTTCTTT
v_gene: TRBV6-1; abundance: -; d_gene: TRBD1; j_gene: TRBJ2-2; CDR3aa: CASIDRGFTGELFF; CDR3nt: TGTGCCAGCATAGACAGGGGATTCACCGGGGAGCTGTTTTTT
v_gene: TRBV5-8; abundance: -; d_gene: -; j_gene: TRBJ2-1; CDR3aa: CASSLGRVSSYNEQFF; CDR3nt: TGTGCCAGCAGCTTGGGAAGGGTGAGCTCCTACAATGAGCAGTTCTTC
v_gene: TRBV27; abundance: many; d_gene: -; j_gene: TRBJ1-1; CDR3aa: CASSAWEGPNTEAFF; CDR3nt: TGTGCCAGCAGCGCATGGGAGGGACCGAACACTGAAGCTTTCTTT
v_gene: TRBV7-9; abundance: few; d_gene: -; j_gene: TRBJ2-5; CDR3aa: CASSLYVVWGPTATQYF; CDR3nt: TGTGCCAGCAGCTTATACGTTGTTTGGGGTCCCACAGCGACCCAGTACTTC
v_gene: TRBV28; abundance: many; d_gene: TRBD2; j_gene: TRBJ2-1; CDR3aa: CASSSLGGTTNNEQFF; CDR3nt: TGTGCCAGCAGTTCCCTGGGGGGGACGACGAACAATGAGCAGTTCTTC
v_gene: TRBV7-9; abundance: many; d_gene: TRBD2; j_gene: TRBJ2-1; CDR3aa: CASSVSIGGSSYNEQFF; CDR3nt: TGTGCCAGCAGCGTAAGCATTGGCGGGAGCTCCTACAATGAGCAGTTCTTC
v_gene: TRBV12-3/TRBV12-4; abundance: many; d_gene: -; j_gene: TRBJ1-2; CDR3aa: CASSPPVSGYTF; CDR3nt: TGTGCCAGCAGCCCTCCAGTCTCTGGCTACACCTTC
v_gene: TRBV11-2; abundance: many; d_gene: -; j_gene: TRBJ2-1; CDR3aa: CASNSYRTTQFF; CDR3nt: TGTGCCAGCAATTCGTATAGGACTACGCAGTTCTTC
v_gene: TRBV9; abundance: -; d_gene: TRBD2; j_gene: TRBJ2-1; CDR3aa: CASSVAWGGDNEQFF; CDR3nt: TGTGCCAGCAGCGTAGCCTGGGGGGGAGACAATGAGCAGTTCTTC
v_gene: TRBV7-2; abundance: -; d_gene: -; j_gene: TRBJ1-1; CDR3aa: CASSQGVGNTEAFF; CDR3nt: TGTGCCAGCAGCCAAGGTGTAGGGAACACTGAAGCTTTCTTT
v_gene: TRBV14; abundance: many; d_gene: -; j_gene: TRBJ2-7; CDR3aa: CASSHPRGGNYEQYF; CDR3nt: TGTGCCAGCAGCCATCCGAGAGGGGGTAACTACGAGCAGTACTTC
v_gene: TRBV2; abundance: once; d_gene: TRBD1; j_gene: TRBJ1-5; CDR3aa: CASSPHQGQGSGQPQHF; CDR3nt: TGTGCCAGCAGTCCCCATCAAGGACAGGGGTCGGGTCAGCCCCAGCATTTT
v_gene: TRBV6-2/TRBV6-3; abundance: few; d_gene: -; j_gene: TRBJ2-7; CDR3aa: CASSYKGYEQYF; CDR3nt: TGTGCCAGCAGTTACAAGGGCTACGAGCAGTACTTC
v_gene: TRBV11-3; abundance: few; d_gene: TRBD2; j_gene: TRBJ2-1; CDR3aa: CASSLERASGNYNEQFF; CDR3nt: TGTGCCAGCAGCTTAGAAAGGGCTAGCGGGAACTACAATGAGCAGTTCTTC
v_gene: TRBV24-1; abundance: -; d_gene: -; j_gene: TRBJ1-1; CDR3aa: CATSDSPGVGGINTEAFF; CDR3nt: TGTGCCACCAGTGATTCCCCCGGGGTGGGGGGCATAAACACTGAAGCTTTCTTT
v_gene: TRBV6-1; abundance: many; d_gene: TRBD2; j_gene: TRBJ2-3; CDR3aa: CASEKATREGDTQYF; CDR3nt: TGTGCCTCCGAGAAGGCTACCCGGGAGGGAGATACGCAGTATTTT
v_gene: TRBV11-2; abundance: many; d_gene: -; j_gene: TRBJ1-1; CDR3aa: CASSPTYGDTEAFF; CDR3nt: TGTGCCAGCAGCCCCACCTATGGGGACACTGAAGCTTTCTTT
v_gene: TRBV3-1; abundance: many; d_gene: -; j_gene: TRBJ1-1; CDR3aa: CASSLSTGNTEAFF; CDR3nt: TGTGCCAGCAGCCTTTCGACAGGGAACACTGAAGCTTTCTTT
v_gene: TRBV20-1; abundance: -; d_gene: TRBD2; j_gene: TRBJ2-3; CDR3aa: CSATLAGGHTDTQYF; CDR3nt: TGCAGTGCTACGCTAGCGGGAGGACACACAGATACGCAGTATTTT
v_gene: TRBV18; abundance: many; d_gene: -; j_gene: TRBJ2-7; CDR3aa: CASSPPGSEQYF; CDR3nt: TGTGCCAGCTCACCACCGGGGAGCGAGCAGTACTTC
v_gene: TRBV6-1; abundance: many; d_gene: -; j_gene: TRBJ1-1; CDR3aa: CASSEPGYMGSHTEAFF; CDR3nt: TGTGCCAGCAGTGAACCGGGATATATGGGCAGCCACACTGAAGCTTTCTTT
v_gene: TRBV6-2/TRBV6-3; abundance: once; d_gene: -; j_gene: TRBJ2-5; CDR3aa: CASSYSSGGGETQYF; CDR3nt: TGTGCCAGCAGTTACTCTTCGGGGGGCGGGGAGACCCAGTACTTC
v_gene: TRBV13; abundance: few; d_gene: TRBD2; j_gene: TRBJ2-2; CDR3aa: CASSVSGLAGNTGELFF; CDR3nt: TGTGCCAGCAGCGTATCGGGACTAGCGGGAAACACCGGGGAGCTGTTTTTT
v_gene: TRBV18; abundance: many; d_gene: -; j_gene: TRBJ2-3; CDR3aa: CAGGTTSTDTQYF; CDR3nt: TGTGCCGGCGGGACGACTAGCACAGATACGCAGTATTTT
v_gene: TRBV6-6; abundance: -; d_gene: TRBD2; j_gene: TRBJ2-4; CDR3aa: CASSYRAGGLAKNIQYF; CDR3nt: TGTGCCAGCAGTTACCGAGCGGGAGGTCTAGCCAAAAACATTCAGTACTTC
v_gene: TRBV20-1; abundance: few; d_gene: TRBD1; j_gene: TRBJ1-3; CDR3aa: CSASPWTGVDTIYF; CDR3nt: TGCAGTGCTAGTCCTTGGACAGGGGTAGACACCATATATTTT